This TCR beta chain was captured by sequencing in a study of graft-versus-host responses after intestinal transplantation. This CDR3 is built from 14 residues. Trimming took 7 bases from V and 6 from J, leaving 16 bases between them. Germline CDR1 reads SNHLY; CDR2 reads FYNNEI. Assay: immunoSEQ multiplex PCR; the TCRdb copy retains only in-frame clones and omits some. The sample shows over 15,000 clones, approximately 89% of them seen only once. The material was PBMCs, obtained approximately 3.5 months after intestinal transplant. The origin of this receptor is a human patient who received an intestinal transplant, so some T cells may come from the graft donor. The gene calls are TRBV2 and TRBJ1-5, with D unclear. For the CDR3, the DNA is TGTGCCAGCACCCGGAGGGAAACGGGTCAGCCCCAGCATTTT. Its translation: CASTRRETGQPQHF. The full variable domain, rest sourced from reference TRBV2 and TRBJ1-5, is EPEVTQTPSHQVTQMGQEVILRCVPISNHLYFYWYRQILGQKVEFLVSFYNNEISEKSEIFDDQFSVERPDGSNFTLKIRSTKLEDSAMYFCASTRRETGQPQHFGDGTRLSIL.